This T cell receptor beta chain was documented in a study of early T cells in non-severe SARS-CoV-2 infection. The CDR3 covers 16 residues. Germline CDR1 SGHTA, CDR2 FQGNSA. The V and J ends lost 2 bases and 6 bases, in that order; junction bases with no gene match: 9. Researchers tagged individual cDNA molecules with unique molecular identifiers. TCRdb reanalysed the 5' RACE reads using MiXCR and keeps one entry per CDR3 protein. The sample yields 70,000 to 90,000 distinct CDR3 sequences, around 14% seen once. This chain links TRBV7-2 with TRBJ2-3; 9 bases match TRBD1. Sequencing used whole blood. This TCR derives from an adult who was a healthcare worker with PCR-confirmed SARS-CoV-2 infection or an uninfected control (not recorded which). CDR3 DNA: TGTGCCAGCAGCTTACTTGGACAGGGGACATCTGATACGCAGTATTTT. Amino acids: CASSLLGQGTSDTQYF.